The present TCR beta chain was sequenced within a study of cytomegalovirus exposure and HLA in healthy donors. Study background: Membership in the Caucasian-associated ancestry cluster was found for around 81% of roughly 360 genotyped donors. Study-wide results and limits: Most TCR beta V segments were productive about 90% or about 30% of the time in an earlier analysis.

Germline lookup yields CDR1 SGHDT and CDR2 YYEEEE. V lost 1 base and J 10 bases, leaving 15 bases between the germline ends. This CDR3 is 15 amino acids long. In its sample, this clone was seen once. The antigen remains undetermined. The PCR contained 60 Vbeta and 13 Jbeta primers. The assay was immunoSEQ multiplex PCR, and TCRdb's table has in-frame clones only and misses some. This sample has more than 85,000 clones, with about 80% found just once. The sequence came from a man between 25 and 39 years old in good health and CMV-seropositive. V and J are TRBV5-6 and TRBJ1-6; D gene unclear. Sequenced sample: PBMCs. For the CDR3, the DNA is TGTGCCAGCAGCTTGTTCCCGGGGATTAGGTCACCCCTCCACTTT. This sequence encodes CASSLFPGIRSPLHF.